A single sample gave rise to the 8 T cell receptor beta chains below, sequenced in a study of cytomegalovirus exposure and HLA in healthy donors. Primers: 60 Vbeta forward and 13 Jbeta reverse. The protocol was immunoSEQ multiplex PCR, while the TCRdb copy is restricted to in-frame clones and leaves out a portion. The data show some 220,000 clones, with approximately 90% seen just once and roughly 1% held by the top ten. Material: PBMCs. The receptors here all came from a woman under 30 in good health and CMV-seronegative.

The chain's CDR3 is CASRKLAANTGELFF. In nucleotides, the CDR3 is TGTGCCAGCAGAAAACTAGCGGCTAACACCGGGGAGCTGTTTTTT. The rearrangement links TRBV7-7 to TRBJ2-2, with 8 bases identical to TRBD2. CDR1 and CDR2 (germline): SSHAT, FNYEAQ (reference sequence). V shed 6 bases, J shed 2 bases, and the junction held 5 bases outside the gene matches. The CDR3 runs 15 residues.

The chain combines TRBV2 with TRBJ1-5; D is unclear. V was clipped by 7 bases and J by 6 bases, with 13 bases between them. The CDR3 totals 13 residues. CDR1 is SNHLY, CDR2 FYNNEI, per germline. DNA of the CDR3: TGTGCCAGCACGGCTGAGGAGGGTCAGCCCCAGCATTTT. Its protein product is CASTAEEGQPQHF. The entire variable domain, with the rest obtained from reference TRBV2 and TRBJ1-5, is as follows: EPEVTQTPSHQVTQMGQEVILRCVPISNHLYFYWYRQILGQKVEFLVSFYNNEISEKSEIFDDQFSVERPDGSNFTLKIRSTKLEDSAMYFCASTAEEGQPQHFGDGTRLSIL.

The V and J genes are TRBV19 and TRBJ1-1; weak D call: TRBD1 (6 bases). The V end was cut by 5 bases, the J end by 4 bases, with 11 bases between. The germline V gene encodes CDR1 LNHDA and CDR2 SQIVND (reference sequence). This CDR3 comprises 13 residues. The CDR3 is CASSLQGFTEAFF. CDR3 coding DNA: TGTGCCAGTAGTTTACAGGGATTCACTGAAGCTTTCTTT.

The CDR3 is CASSGTDKTYEQYF. CDR3 in DNA: TGTGCCAGTAGCGGGACAGATAAAACCTACGAGCAGTACTTC. This chain uses TRBV19 with TRBJ2-7; 7 positions match TRBD1. This CDR3 comprises 14 residues. The V gene's germline CDR1 is LNHDA and CDR2 SQIVND (reference sequence). V lost 6 bases and J lost 2; bases outside the gene matches: 7. The whole variable domain, remainder taken from reference TRBV19 and TRBJ2-7, is DGGITQSPKYLFRKEGQNVTLSCEQNLNHDAMYWYRQDPGQGLRLIYYSQIVNDFQKGDIAEGYSVSREKKESFPLTVTSAQKNPTAFYLCASSGTDKTYEQYFGPGTRLTVT.

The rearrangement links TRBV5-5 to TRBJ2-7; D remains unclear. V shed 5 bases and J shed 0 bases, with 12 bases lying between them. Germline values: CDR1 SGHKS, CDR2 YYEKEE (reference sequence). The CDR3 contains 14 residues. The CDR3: CASSSGFTSYEQYF. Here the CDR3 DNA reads TGTGCCAGCAGTTCCGGGTTCACCTCCTACGAGCAGTACTTC.

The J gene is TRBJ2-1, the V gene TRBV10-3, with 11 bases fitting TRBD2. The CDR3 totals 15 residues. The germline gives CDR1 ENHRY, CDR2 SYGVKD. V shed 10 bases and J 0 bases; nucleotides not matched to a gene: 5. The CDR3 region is CATHSGRVSYNEQFF. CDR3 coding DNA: TGTGCCACCCATAGCGGGAGGGTCTCCTACAATGAGCAGTTCTTC.

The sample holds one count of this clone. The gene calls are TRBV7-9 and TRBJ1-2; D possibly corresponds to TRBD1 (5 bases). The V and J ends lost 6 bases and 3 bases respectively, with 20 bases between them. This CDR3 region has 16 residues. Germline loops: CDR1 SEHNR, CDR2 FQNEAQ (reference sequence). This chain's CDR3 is CASRPLERQGDYGYTF. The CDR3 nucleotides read TGTGCCAGCAGGCCCCTCGAGAGGCAGGGTGACTATGGCTACACCTTC.

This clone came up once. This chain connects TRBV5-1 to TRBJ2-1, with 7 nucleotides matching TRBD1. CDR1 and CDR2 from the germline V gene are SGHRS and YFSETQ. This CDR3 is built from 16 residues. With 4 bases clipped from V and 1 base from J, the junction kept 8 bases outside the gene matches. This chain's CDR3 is CASSPLDRQSYNEQFF. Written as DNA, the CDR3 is TGCGCCAGCAGCCCCCTGGACAGGCAATCCTACAATGAGCAGTTCTTC.